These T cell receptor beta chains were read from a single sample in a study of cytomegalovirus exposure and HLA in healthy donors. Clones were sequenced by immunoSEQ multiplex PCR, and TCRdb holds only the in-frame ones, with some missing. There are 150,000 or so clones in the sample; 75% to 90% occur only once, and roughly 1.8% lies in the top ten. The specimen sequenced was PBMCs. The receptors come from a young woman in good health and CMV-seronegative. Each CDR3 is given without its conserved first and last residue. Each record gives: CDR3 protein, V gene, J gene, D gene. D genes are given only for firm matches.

cdr3_aa: ATSGRLAGGVYNEQF
v_call: TRBV15
j_call: TRBJ2-1
d_call: TRBD2

cdr3_aa: ASSESPGPNYGYT
v_call: TRBV2
j_call: TRBJ1-2
d_call: -

cdr3_aa: ASSLQGLSYEQY
v_call: TRBV5-6
j_call: TRBJ2-7
d_call: TRBD1

cdr3_aa: SVYRDANTGELF
v_call: TRBV29-1
j_call: TRBJ2-2
d_call: -

cdr3_aa: ASSLSGNTEAF
v_call: TRBV7-9
j_call: TRBJ1-1
d_call: -

cdr3_aa: ASSHGLAQGTQY
v_call: TRBV5-1
j_call: TRBJ2-3
d_call: TRBD2

cdr3_aa: AWRDSGNYGYT
v_call: TRBV30
j_call: TRBJ1-2
d_call: -

cdr3_aa: ASSQATGMNTEAF
v_call: TRBV4-1
j_call: TRBJ1-1
d_call: -

cdr3_aa: ATSRGNSYTGELF
v_call: TRBV15
j_call: TRBJ2-2
d_call: -

cdr3_aa: AWGREGSPLH
v_call: TRBV30
j_call: TRBJ1-6
d_call: -

cdr3_aa: ASSLVPQVSSYEQY
v_call: TRBV5-1
j_call: TRBJ2-7
d_call: -

cdr3_aa: ASSTRYRGALDTEAF
v_call: TRBV19
j_call: TRBJ1-1
d_call: TRBD1

cdr3_aa: ASRPTFGTSGRDEQF
v_call: TRBV19
j_call: TRBJ2-1
d_call: TRBD2

cdr3_aa: ASSPSGTGDVYEQY
v_call: TRBV27
j_call: TRBJ2-7
d_call: TRBD2

cdr3_aa: ASSQDWASGSVSYEQY
v_call: TRBV4-1
j_call: TRBJ2-7
d_call: TRBD2

cdr3_aa: ASSYQREGPPYEQY
v_call: TRBV7-8
j_call: TRBJ2-7
d_call: TRBD2

cdr3_aa: ASSSTGEETQY
v_call: TRBV5-4
j_call: TRBJ2-5
d_call: TRBD1

cdr3_aa: ASTPPGGNYNEQF
v_call: TRBV6-5
j_call: TRBJ2-1
d_call: TRBD2

cdr3_aa: ASSPVGGTNTGELF
v_call: TRBV14
j_call: TRBJ2-2
d_call: -

cdr3_aa: ASSLLSGGSTDTQY
v_call: TRBV5-4
j_call: TRBJ2-3
d_call: -

cdr3_aa: ASSSTGFGNTIY
v_call: TRBV7-8
j_call: TRBJ1-3
d_call: TRBD1

cdr3_aa: ASSLAGEGDTQY
v_call: TRBV6-4
j_call: TRBJ2-3
d_call: TRBD2

cdr3_aa: ASSSPSSYEQY
v_call: TRBV9
j_call: TRBJ2-7
d_call: -

cdr3_aa: ASSLTGISGNTIY
v_call: TRBV28
j_call: TRBJ1-3
d_call: -

cdr3_aa: AWSVLASSIQY
v_call: TRBV30
j_call: TRBJ2-4
d_call: -

cdr3_aa: ASSSRDYYNEQF
v_call: TRBV11-2
j_call: TRBJ2-1
d_call: TRBD2

cdr3_aa: ASSPLSSGGTSSTDTQY
v_call: TRBV18
j_call: TRBJ2-3
d_call: TRBD2

cdr3_aa: ASSLVSQGDEKLF
v_call: TRBV5-5
j_call: TRBJ1-4
d_call: -

cdr3_aa: AISESTGGGLWDEKLF
v_call: TRBV10-3
j_call: TRBJ1-4
d_call: TRBD1

cdr3_aa: ASGGAVSTDTQY
v_call: TRBV28
j_call: TRBJ2-3
d_call: -

cdr3_aa: ASSIGPTTEAF
v_call: TRBV19
j_call: TRBJ1-1
d_call: -